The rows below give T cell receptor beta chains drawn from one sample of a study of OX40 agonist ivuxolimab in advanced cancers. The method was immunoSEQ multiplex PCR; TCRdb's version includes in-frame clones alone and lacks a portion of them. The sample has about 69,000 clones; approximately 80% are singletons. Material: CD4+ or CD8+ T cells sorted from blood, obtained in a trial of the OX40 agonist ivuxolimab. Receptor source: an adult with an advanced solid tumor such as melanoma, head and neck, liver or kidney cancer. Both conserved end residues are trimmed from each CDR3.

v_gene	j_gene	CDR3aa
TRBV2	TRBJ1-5	ASSERVSPQH
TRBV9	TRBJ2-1	ASSVDNEQF
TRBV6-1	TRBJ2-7	ASSGTGWHEQY
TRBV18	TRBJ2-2	ASSPERANTGELF
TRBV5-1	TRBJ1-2	ASSEQAGYGYT
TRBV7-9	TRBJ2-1	ASSLEGDSLLSSYNEQF
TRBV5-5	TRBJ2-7	ASSLVQAKTLTYEQY
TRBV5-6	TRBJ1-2	ASRTGGLGGYT
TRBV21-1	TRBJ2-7	ASSKALAGREQY
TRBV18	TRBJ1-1	ASSRETGGTEAF
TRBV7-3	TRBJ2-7	ASSPPGGYEQY
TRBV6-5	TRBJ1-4	ASSYSGEKLF
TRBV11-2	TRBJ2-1	ASSFLAGEIYEQF
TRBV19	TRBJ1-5	ASSRQGALQPQH
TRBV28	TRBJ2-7	ASSFIGSRNEQY
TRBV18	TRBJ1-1	ASSKGQGWMNTEAF
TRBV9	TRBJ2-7	ASSPQTVSYEQY
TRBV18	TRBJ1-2	ASSPLGQGTVSGYT
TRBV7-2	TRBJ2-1	ASSLYRGGYNEQF
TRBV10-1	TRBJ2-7	ASSDWTGDRIEQY
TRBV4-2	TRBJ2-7	ASSVARGYEQY
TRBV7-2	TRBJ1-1	ASSSRVGRGTEAF
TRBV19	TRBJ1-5	ASSQTRRDQPQH
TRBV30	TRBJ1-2	AWSEYKNYGYA
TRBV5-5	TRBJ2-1	ASSAGSGASYNEQF
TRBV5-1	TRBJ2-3	ASSFRDTDTQY
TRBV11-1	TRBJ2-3	ASSAPGPYTDTQY
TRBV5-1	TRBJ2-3	ASSSDSPTDTQY
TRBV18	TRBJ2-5	ASSPNKGGETQY
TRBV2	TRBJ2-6	ASRQGRDGANVLT
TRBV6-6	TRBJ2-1	ASTPTPSGHEQF
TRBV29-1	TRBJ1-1	SGQVTNTEAF
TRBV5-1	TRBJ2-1	ASRPTAGGGDEQF
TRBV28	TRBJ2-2	ASREVNTGELF
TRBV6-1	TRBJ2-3	ASSPGTKTDTQY
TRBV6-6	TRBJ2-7	ASSITGGTLTYEQY
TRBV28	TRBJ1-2	ASSLLGQGTYGYT
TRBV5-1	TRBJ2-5	ASSLEGGKETQY
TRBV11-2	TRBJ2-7	ASSYRGAQGQILGQY
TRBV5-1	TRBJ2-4	ASSLAGGVKNIQY
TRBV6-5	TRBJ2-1	ASSYLGYNEQF
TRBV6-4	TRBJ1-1	ASSEGRGRGTEAF
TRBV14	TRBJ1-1	ASSQVGTGAQQLGAF
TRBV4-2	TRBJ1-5	ASSQRVNQPQH
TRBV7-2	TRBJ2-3	ASSSPGGGTQY
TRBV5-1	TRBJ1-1	ASSPPYRGRRTEAF
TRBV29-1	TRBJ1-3	SVEDVHSGNTIY
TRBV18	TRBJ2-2	ASSPGVRTGELF
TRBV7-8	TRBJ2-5	ASSKGGFSGNQETQY
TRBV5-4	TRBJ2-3	ASSLGLEADTQY
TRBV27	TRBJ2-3	ASRVTSGRPDTQY
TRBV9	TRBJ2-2	ASSPRTGGIGELF